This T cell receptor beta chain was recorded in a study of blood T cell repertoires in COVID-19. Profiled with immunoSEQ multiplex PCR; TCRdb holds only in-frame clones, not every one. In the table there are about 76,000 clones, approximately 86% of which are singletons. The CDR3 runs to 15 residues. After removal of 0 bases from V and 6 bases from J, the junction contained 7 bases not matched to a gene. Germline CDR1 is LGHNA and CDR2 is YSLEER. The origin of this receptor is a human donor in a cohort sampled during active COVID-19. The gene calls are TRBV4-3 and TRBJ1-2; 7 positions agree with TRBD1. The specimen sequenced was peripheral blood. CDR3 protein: CASSQDLGTAHGYTF. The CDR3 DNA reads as TGCGCCAGCAGCCAAGATTTAGGGACAGCGCATGGCTACACCTTC.